A selection of T cell receptor beta chains follows, all from one sample in a study of beta chain features in type 1 diabetes. This table comes from immunoSEQ multiplex PCR, and its TCRdb copy is limited to in-frame clones, with some not included. Of under 350,000 clones in the sample, around 15% were seen once. Sequencing was performed on naive CD4+ T cells from blood. The receptor source for this set is a man aged 25-45 years with type 1 diabetes. Each CDR3 is given with its conserved first and last residue. A D gene is named only where the DNA matches it firmly. A row's size may be missing; if present it is once, few, many or a size class.

v_gene	d_gene	abundance	j_gene	CDR3nt	CDR3aa
TRBV5-1	NA	NA	TRBJ1-5	TGCGCCAGCAGCTTGGGAGGGAATGATCAGCCCCAGCATTTT	CASSLGGNDQPQHF
TRBV19	NA	NA	TRBJ1-3	TGTGCCAGTAACAGGATACTCGGAAACACCATATATTTT	CASNRILGNTIYF
TRBV28	TRBD2	few	TRBJ2-1	TGTGCCAGCATCTTACTAGCGGGAGGGAAGCAGTTCTTC	CASILLAGGKQFF
TRBV13	NA	NA	TRBJ2-1	TGTGCCAGCAGCCCTAGGGGACTTTCATATGAGCAGTTCTTC	CASSPRGLSYEQFF
TRBV27	NA	NA	TRBJ2-7	TGTGCCAGTTCCCGGACTGGGAACTACGAGCAGTACTTC	CASSRTGNYEQYF
TRBV9	TRBD2	NA	TRBJ2-1	TGTGCCAGCAGCGTCAGTAACTGGGCTAGCGGGAGCAGGTTAAATGAGCAGTTCTTC	CASSVSNWASGSRLNEQFF
TRBV2	TRBD1	NA	TRBJ2-7	TGTGCCAGCAGTGAGGTTCAGGGGGACGAGCAGTACTTC	CASSEVQGDEQYF
TRBV4-3	NA	NA	TRBJ2-1	TGCGCCAGCAGCCAATCTGGGGACTATGAGCAGTTCTTC	CASSQSGDYEQFF
TRBV18	NA	few	TRBJ2-3	TGTGCCAGCTCACCACCGACCGAGCGAAACACAGATACGCAGTATTTT	CASSPPTERNTDTQYF
TRBV6-6	NA	NA	TRBJ1-1	TGTGCCAGCAGTTACCGGAGAGGGGGGAACACTGAAGCTTTCTTT	CASSYRRGGNTEAFF
TRBV29-1	TRBD2	few	TRBJ2-2	TGCAGCGCAGGGACTAGCGGGAGGGATGGCACCGGGGAGCTGTTTTTT	CSAGTSGRDGTGELFF
TRBV6-1	TRBD1	few	TRBJ2-7	TGTGCCAGCAGTTCTCCGGGACAGGGGGCCCACGAGCAGTACTTC	CASSSPGQGAHEQYF
TRBV5-6	NA	few	TRBJ1-5	TGTGCCAGCAGCTTGGGAGCGCGAAACCAGCCCCAGCATTTT	CASSLGARNQPQHF
TRBV5-6	NA	few	TRBJ2-1	TGTGCCAGCAGCTTGGAAATGGAGGCCGATTACAATGAGCAGTTCTTC	CASSLEMEADYNEQFF
TRBV28	TRBD1	few	TRBJ1-1	TGTGCCAGCAGTTTTGGACAGGGGAACACTGAAGCTTTCTTT	CASSFGQGNTEAFF
TRBV5-1	TRBD1	few	TRBJ2-3	TGCGCCAGCAGCTTGGAATACGGGACAGGGTGGGCAGATACGCAGTATTTT	CASSLEYGTGWADTQYF
TRBV5-4	NA	NA	TRBJ1-2	TGTGCCAGCAGCCCAACGACAGGCGCTAACTATGGCTACACCTTC	CASSPTTGANYGYTF
TRBV28	NA	few	TRBJ2-5	TGTGCCTCCCAGGGGTTACTGGAGACCCAGTACTTC	CASQGLLETQYF
TRBV7-2	NA	NA	TRBJ2-2	TGTGCCAGCAGCTTAGGACAGTCCGGGGAGCTGTTTTTT	CASSLGQSGELFF
TRBV7-3	TRBD2	few	TRBJ2-3	TGTGCCAGCAGCTTAAGACTAGCGGGTATAGATACGCAGTATTTT	CASSLRLAGIDTQYF
TRBV5-6	NA	few	TRBJ2-5	TGTGCCAGCAGCTTATCAGGGGTCCAAGAGACCCAGTACTTC	CASSLSGVQETQYF
TRBV14	NA	few	TRBJ2-5	TGTGCCAGCAGCCAAAGAAGCGGAGGGCGAGAGACCCAGTACTTC	CASSQRSGGRETQYF
TRBV6-1	NA	few	TRBJ1-2	TGTGCCAGCAGTCCAGGGTCGCGGCTCTATGGCTACACCTTC	CASSPGSRLYGYTF
TRBV11-1	TRBD1	few	TRBJ2-1	TGTGCCAGCAGCGGGCCGGGGACAGTCTGGGATGAGCAGTTCTTC	CASSGPGTVWDEQFF
TRBV7-9	TRBD1	NA	TRBJ2-5	TGTGCCAGCAGGACAGGGGGGGAGACCCAGTACTTC	CASRTGGETQYF
TRBV27	NA	few	TRBJ2-6	TGTGCCAGCAGTTTAGTGAGCTCTGGGGCCAACGTCCTGACTTTC	CASSLVSSGANVLTF
TRBV28	TRBD2	NA	TRBJ2-7	TGTGCCAGCAGTTTGGGGAGGGCCTTGCAGTACTTC	CASSLGRALQYF
TRBV29-1	TRBD1	few	TRBJ2-5	TGCAGCGTTCCCCGGGACAGGGGTGACAAAGAGACCCAGTACTTC	CSVPRDRGDKETQYF
TRBV19	NA	NA	TRBJ2-2	TGTGCCAGTAGTATAGATAGGGGGTCCGGGGAGCTGTTTTTT	CASSIDRGSGELFF
TRBV28	TRBD1	few	TRBJ1-3	TGTGCCAGCAGTTTTCGTTGGGACAGGGGCGGATTAACCATATATTTT	CASSFRWDRGGLTIYF
TRBV4-2	TRBD1	NA	TRBJ2-7	TGTGCCAGCAGCCGGGACAGCTCCTACGAGCAGTACTTC	CASSRDSSYEQYF
TRBV18	NA	NA	TRBJ2-2	TGTGCCAGCCGGGACTTGCGGGAGAACACCGGGGAGCTGTTTTTT	CASRDLRENTGELFF